This TCR beta chain was retrieved from a study of blood T cell repertoires in COVID-19. Study as a whole: The cDNA or gDNA used as material had been derived from T cells, B-cell-depleted T cells, or PBMCs.

Within 2 weeks of study entry, exposed participants had contacted a PCR-confirmed or clinician-diagnosed COVID-19 case. Sequencing used immunoSEQ multiplex PCR; TCRdb keeps in-frame clones, though not all of them. The sample includes roughly 200,000 clones, less than 90% of them seen just once. CDR3 length equals 16 residues. Trimming shortened V by 6 bases and J by 4 bases, and 19 bases separated the two germline ends. In germline, CDR1 is WNHNN, CDR2 SYGVQD (reference sequence). The rearrangement links TRBV10-1 to TRBJ1-3; D is perhaps TRBD1 (5 bases). Sequenced sample: PBMCs or T cells enriched from blood (not recorded which). The TCR was taken from a woman aged 25 to 39 who had been exposed to COVID-19. CDR3 sequence (DNA): TGCGCCAGCAGCCGATCCGACAGAGGCGCGGGAAACACCATATATTTT. Translation gives CASSRSDRGAGNTIYF.